What follows are 11 T cell receptor beta chains derived from one specimen sequenced in a study of cytomegalovirus exposure and HLA in healthy donors. In the PCR, 60 Vbeta and 13 Jbeta primers were used. Sequencing used immunoSEQ multiplex PCR; TCRdb keeps in-frame clones, though not all of them. The sample consists of tens of thousands of clones, around 68% of them appearing once. The specimen sequenced was PBMCs. The receptors were gathered from a middle-aged man in good health and CMV-seropositive.

This clone showed up just a few times. The genes are TRBV19 and TRBJ1-1; 7 bases agree with TRBD1. Germline CDR1 and CDR2: LNHDA and SQIVND (reference sequence). V lost 4 bases, J lost 3 bases, and 5 bases stayed unmatched. The CDR3 sequence is 14 residues long. The CDR3 sequence: CASSKGGLDTEAFF. CDR3 coding DNA: TGTGCCAGTAGTAAAGGGGGCCTTGACACTGAAGCTTTCTTT. Full variable domain (missing parts from reference TRBV19 and TRBJ1-1): DGGITQSPKYLFRKEGQNVTLSCEQNLNHDAMYWYRQDPGQGLRLIYYSQIVNDFQKGDIAEGYSVSREKKESFPLTVTSAQKNPTAFYLCASSKGGLDTEAFFGQGTRLTVV.

The chain is built from TRBV25-1 and TRBJ1-5, with a tentative D call TRBD1 (5 bases). Deletions cut 5 bases from V and 0 bases from J, with 11 bases between. The germline CDR1 and CDR2 sequences are MGHDK and SYGVNS. This CDR3 has 15 amino acids. The CDR3 is CASSRGGGSNQPQHF. In DNA, the CDR3 is TGTGCCAGCAGTCGCGGCGGGGGTAGCAATCAGCCCCAGCATTTT.

Here the CDR3 reads CAISNGLAGDTGELFF. The CDR3 nucleotides are TGTGCCATCAGCAACGGACTAGCGGGAGACACCGGGGAGCTGTTTTTT. This chain joins TRBV10-3 and TRBJ2-2; 13 nucleotides agree with TRBD2. Germline V CDR1 and CDR2: ENHRY, SYGVKD. Germline trimming cut 6 bases from V and 3 bases from J; bases unmatched to any gene: 4. The CDR3 is made up of 16 amino acids.

The genes are TRBV11-3 and TRBJ2-2; TRBD1 is a possible D gene (5 bases). CDR3 size: 16 residues. Per germline, CDR1 SGHNT and CDR2 YENEEA. V was clipped by 5 bases and J by 5 bases, with 18 bases between them. The CDR3 DNA is TGTGCCAGCAGCCCATACGACAGCGAAGGAACCGGGGAGCTGTTTTTT. Its protein product is CASSPYDSEGTGELFF.

The gene calls are TRBV7-6 and TRBJ1-2; D is ambiguous. V was clipped by 1 base and J by 7 bases, with 13 bases between them. Germline V CDR1 and CDR2: SGHVS, FNYEAQ. The CDR3 length is 14 residues. For the CDR3, the DNA is TGTGCCAGCAGCTTAGATCCGGGTATGAGTGGCTACACCTTC. Its translation: CASSLDPGMSGYTF.

The gene calls are TRBV19 and TRBJ1-5, with D possibly TRBD1 on 5 matching bases. Deletions cut 4 bases from V and 0 bases from J, with 7 bases between. CDR3 length: 14 amino acids. CDR1 is LNHDA, CDR2 SQIVND, per germline (reference sequence). CDR3 region: CASSKGDSNQPQHF. The CDR3 region has the DNA TGTGCCAGTAGTAAAGGGGATAGCAATCAGCCCCAGCATTTT.

The chain has TRBV6-5 and TRBJ1-5, with a tentative D call TRBD1 (6 bases). Germline V gives CDR1 MNHEY, CDR2 SVGAGI. The CDR3 loop spans 14 amino acids. Trimming took 6 bases from V and 7 from J, leaving 16 bases between them. The DNA of the CDR3 is TGTGCCAGCAGCCCCCTAGGACAGTTACAGCCCCAGCATTTT. It specifies CASSPLGQLQPQHF.

The chain employs TRBV7-8 and TRBJ1-2, with 8 bases fitting TRBD1. CDR1 and CDR2 (germline): SGHVS, FQNEAQ. The CDR3 length is 15 residues. The V segment lost 0 bases and the J segment 4 bases; nucleotides outside the gene matches: 4. The DNA of the CDR3 is TGTGCCAGCAGCTTAGCACAGGGGGATGGCTATGGCTACACCTTC. As protein: CASSLAQGDGYGYTF.

This sequence joins TRBV6-1 and TRBJ1-2; D is uncertain. In germline, CDR1 is MNHNS, CDR2 SASEGT. V lost 6 bases to trimming and J lost 4 bases, with 6 bases between them. This CDR3 spans 11 amino acids. CDR3 amino acids: CASRVSYGYTF. The CDR3 DNA reads TGTGCCAGCAGGGTCAGCTATGGCTACACCTTC.

This sequence joins TRBV2 and TRBJ2-4, with D possibly matching TRBD1 (6 bases). V lost 0 bases and J 1 base, leaving 7 bases between the germline ends. Germline-derived CDR1 and CDR2 are SNHLY and FYNNEI. The CDR3 has 15 residues. The CDR3 loop reads CASSEAGAAKNIQYF. In DNA, the CDR3 is TGTGCCAGCAGTGAAGCGGGGGCTGCCAAAAACATTCAGTACTTC.

This clone was observed a single time. V gene TRBV6-5 combines with J gene TRBJ2-1; D gene uncertain. Germline CDR1 is MNHEY and CDR2 is SVGAGI. This CDR3 is 12 amino acids long. V lost 4 bases and J 11 bases, leaving 12 bases between the germline ends. CDR3 region: CASSSPADKQFF. The DNA for the CDR3 is TGTGCCAGCAGTTCTCCCGCGGATAAGCAGTTCTTC.